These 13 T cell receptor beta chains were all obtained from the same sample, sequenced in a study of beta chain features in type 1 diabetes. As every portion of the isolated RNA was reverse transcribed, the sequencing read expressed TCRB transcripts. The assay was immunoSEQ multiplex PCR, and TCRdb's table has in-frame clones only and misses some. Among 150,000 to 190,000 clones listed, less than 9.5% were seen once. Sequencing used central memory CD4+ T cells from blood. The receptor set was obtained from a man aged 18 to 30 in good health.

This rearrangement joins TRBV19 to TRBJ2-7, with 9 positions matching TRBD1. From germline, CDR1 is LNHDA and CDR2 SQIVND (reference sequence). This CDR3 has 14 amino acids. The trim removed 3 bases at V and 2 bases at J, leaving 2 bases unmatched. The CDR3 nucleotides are TGTGCCAGTAGTATTAGGACAGGGGCCTACGAGCAGTACTTC. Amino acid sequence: CASSIRTGAYEQYF.

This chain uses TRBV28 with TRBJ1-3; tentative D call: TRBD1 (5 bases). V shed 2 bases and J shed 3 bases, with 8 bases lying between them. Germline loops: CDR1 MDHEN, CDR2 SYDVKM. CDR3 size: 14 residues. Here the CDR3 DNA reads TGTGCCAGCAGTTTACTCGGGGGTGGAAACACCATATATTTT. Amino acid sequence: CASSLLGGGNTIYF.

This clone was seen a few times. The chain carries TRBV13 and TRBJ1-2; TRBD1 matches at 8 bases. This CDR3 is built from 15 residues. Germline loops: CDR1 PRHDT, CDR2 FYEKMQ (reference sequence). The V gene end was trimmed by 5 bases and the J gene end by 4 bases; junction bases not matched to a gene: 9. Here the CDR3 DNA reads TGTGCCAGCAGCCACCGGGACAGGCTACGCTATGGCTACACCTTC. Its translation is CASSHRDRLRYGYTF.

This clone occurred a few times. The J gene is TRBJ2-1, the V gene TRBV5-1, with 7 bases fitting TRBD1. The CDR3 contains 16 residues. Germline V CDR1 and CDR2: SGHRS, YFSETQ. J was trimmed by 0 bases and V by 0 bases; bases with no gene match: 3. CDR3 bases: TGCGCCAGCAGCTTGGGTCGGGACAGCTCCTACAATGAGCAGTTCTTC. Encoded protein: CASSLGRDSSYNEQFF.

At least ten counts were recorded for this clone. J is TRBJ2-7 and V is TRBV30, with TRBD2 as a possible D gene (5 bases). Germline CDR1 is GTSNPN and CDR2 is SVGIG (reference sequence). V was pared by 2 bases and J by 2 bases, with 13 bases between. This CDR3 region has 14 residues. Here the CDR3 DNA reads TGTGCCTGGAGTCGGCGGGTTGTCCCCTACGAGCAGTACTTC. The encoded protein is CAWSRRVVPYEQYF.

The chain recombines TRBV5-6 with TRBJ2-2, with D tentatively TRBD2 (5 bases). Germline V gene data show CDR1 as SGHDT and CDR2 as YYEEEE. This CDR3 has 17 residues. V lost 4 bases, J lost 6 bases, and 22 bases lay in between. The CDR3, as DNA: TGTGCCAGCAGCGTCCCTCGTCCTAATCGGGGTCCCGGGGAGCTGTTTTTT. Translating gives CASSVPRPNRGPGELFF.

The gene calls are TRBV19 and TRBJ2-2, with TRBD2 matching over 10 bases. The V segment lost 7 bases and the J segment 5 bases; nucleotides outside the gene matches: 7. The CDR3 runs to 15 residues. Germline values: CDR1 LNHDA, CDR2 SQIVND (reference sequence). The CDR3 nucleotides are TGTGCCAGTACTTGGCTAGCGGGAGAGACCGGGGAGCTGTTTTTT. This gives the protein CASTWLAGETGELFF.

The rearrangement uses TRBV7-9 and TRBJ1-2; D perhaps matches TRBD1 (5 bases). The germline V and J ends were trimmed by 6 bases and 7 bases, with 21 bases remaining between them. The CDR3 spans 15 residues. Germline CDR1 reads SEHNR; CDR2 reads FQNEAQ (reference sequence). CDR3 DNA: TGTGCCAGCAGATGGCCTGGGGGGGGAAGCGGTGGCTACACCTTC. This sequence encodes CASRWPGGGSGGYTF. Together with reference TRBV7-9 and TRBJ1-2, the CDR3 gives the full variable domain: DTGVSQNPRHKITKRGQNVTFRCDPISEHNRLYWYRQTLGQGPEFLTYFQNEAQLEKSRLLSDRFSAERPKGSFSTLEIQRTEQGDSAMYLCASRWPGGGSGGYTFGSGTRLTVV.

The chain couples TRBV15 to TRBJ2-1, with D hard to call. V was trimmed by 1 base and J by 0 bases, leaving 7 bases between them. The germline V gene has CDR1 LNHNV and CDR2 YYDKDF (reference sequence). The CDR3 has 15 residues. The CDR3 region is CATSRVRGSYNEQFF. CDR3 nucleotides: TGTGCCACCAGCAGAGTCAGAGGCTCCTACAATGAGCAGTTCTTC.

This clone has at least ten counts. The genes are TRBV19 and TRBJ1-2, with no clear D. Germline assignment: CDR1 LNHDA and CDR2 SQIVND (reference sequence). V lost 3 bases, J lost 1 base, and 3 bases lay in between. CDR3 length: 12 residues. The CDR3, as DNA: TGTGCCAGTAGTATCGTTAACTATGGCTACACCTTC. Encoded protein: CASSIVNYGYTF.

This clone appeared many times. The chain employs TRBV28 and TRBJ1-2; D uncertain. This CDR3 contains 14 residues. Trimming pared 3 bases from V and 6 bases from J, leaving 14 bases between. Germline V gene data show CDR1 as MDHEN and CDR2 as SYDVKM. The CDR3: CASSFSVRRDGYTF. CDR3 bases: TGTGCCAGCAGTTTTTCGGTACGGCGGGATGGCTACACCTTC.

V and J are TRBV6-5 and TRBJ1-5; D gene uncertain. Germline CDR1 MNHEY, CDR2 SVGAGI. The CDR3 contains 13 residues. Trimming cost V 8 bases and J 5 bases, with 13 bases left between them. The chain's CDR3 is CASHDTRDQPQHF. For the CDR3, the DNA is TGTGCCAGCCATGACACGCGGGATCAGCCCCAGCATTTT.

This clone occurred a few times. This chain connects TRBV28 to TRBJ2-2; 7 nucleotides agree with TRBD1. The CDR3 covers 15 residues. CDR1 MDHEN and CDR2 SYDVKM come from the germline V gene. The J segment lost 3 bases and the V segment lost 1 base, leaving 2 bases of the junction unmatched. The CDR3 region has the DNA TGTGCCAGCAGTTTATCAGGGGGTTACACCGGGGAGCTGTTTTTT. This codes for CASSLSGGYTGELFF.